The T cell receptor beta chain under discussion was sequenced for a study of T cell responses to AZD1222 COVID-19 vaccine. General study results and limits: Close to half of all spike-specific TCRs reportedly target regions of the variants that are unmutated.

The assay was immunoSEQ multiplex PCR, and TCRdb's table has in-frame clones only and misses some. The table lists about 160,000 clones, around 93% of them singletons. This clone showed up just once. The target antigen is unknown. The sample in question was peripheral blood, obtained 28 days after the second AZD1222 dose. The sequence came from an adult who received the AZD1222 COVID-19 vaccine.

The CDR3 is CASSQGIQGYTF. DNA for the CDR3: TGTGCCAGCAGCCAAGGAATACAGGGCTACACCTTC. The rearrangement links TRBV3-1 (or the pseudogene TRBV3-2) to TRBJ1-2; D gene uncertain. Germline-derived CDR1 and CDR2 are LGHDT and YNNKEL (reference sequence). The length of the CDR3 is 12 residues. V was cut by 1 base and J by 8 bases, with 8 bases left in between.